These 3 T cell receptor beta chains share one sample of origin, sequenced in a study of blood T cell repertoires in COVID-19. Libraries were prepared by immunoSEQ multiplex PCR; TCRdb keeps only in-frame clonotypes and omits some of them. This sample has fewer than 90,000 clones, with about 88% found just once. Sequencing used peripheral blood. These TCRs come from a man between 65 and 79 years old with active COVID-19.

This clone was recorded a few times. The genes are TRBV28 and TRBJ1-6; TRBD1 might be the D (5 bases). Germline V gene sequence: CDR1 MDHEN, CDR2 SYDVKM. V dropped 10 bases and J dropped 13 bases, with 14 bases sitting between them. This CDR3 spans 11 amino acids. The CDR3 DNA follows: TGTGCCACCCGGGGGTCCCCCCCCCTCCACTTT. Residues: CATRGSPPLHF. Full variable domain (rest looked up from reference TRBV28 and TRBJ1-6): DVKVTQSSRYLVKRTGEKVFLECVQDMDHENMFWYRQDPGLGLRLIYFSYDVKMKEKGDIPEGYSVSREKKERFSLILESASTNQTSMYLCATRGSPPLHFGNGTRLTVT.

The chain combines TRBV24-1 with TRBJ2-5; 7 bases line up with TRBD1. The CDR3 length is 13 residues. The J segment lost 5 bases and the V segment lost 9 bases, leaving 8 bases of the junction unmatched. The germline gives CDR1 KGHDR, CDR2 SFDVKD. The DNA for the CDR3 is TGTGCCACCGGATACAGGGGTGAGGAGACCCAGTACTTC. This translates into CATGYRGEETQYF.

The J gene is TRBJ1-5, the V gene TRBV20-1; TRBD1 matches at 12 bases. CDR1 is DFQATT, CDR2 SNEGSKA, per germline (reference sequence). The CDR3 length is 17 residues. Trimming cost V 3 bases and J 3 bases; bases outside gene matches: 9. CDR3 sequence (DNA): TGCAGTGCTAGTGAGCCGGGACAGGGGGCCCTCAATCAGCCCCAGCATTTT. Protein product: CSASEPGQGALNQPQHF.